The clone carrying this T cell receptor beta chain was counted between two and nine times. This sample is part of a study of T-cell reconstitution after alpha-beta-depleted transplantation in children. As it was prepared, the TCRbeta library received unique molecular identifiers. TCRdb reprocessed the PCR reads via MiXCR and lists one record per CDR3 protein. The table includes roughly 610,000 distinct CDR3 sequences, about 10% detected once. The sequencing here drew on PBMCs from the stem cell graft donor, taken from the stem cell graft. The sequence came from a human donor who donated a stem cell graft to a child with acute myeloid leukemia.

CDR3 coding DNA: TGTGCCAGCAGTGAAAGGGTGACCGGGGAGCTGTTTTTT. Protein product: CASSERVTGELFF. The rearrangement uses TRBV28 and TRBJ2-2, with unresolved D. The CDR3 spans 13 residues. The V end was cut by 5 bases, the J end by 5 bases, with 9 bases between. The germline gives CDR1 MDHEN, CDR2 SYDVKM.